What follows is one TCR beta chain and its context. No cognate antigen has been identified for it. No base quality values were provided; no much bigger clone lies one nucleotide off. Using the deep immunoSEQ assay, multiplex PCR amplified TCR CDR3 regions from genomic DNA. Extracted genomic DNA from each cell subset was spread evenly across all wells of several immunoSEQ 96-well plates, with each plate serving as a replicate. For sorted subsets, roughly 0.2 ug genomic DNA, equal to tens of thousands of T cell genomes, was loaded into each replicate PCR. Purified libraries were measured with a Qubit 3.0 fluorometer, size-checked on a Bioanalyzer 2100, and measured again with the KAPA Library Quantification kit. A separate single-read 150-cycle Illumina NextSeq 550 flow cell was used to sequence each immunoSEQ 96-well plate. The published analysis was carried out like this. Because the immunoSEQ output held only junctional sequences and lacked quality scores, the filtering could not match the filtering applied to full-length reads. To assign V/J genes and CDR3, sequences were annotated against IMGT germline references using PyIR, a Python wrapper for IgBLAST v1.9. Reads with weak V/J assignments (E-value above 1e-6), missing CDR3, stop codons, out-of-frame junctions, or ambiguous translated residues were removed. V3J clonotypes were defined as sequences sharing the same inferred V gene, J gene, and CDR3 amino acid sequence. To compute the percentage overlap between repertoires, the number of shared unique clonotypes was divided by the size of the smaller repertoire. Three approaches were used to assess repertoire richness: RTK rarefaction, the Chao1 estimator, and Recon v2.1 estimates of unobserved clonotypes. OLGA was used to compute generation probabilities for all TCRbeta clonotypes that the gDNA method yielded from several donors. The source is immuneACCESS, and TCRdb retained only in-frame sequences with V and J called. Part of the clones is not carried over; for the studies checked, unresolved V genes explain less than half of this, and the remainder is unexplained. Clone size and V and J calls were adopted from that table, with D and trimming inferred from the DNA. In this sample the table shows 800,000 to 1,200,000 clones, 75% to 85% of which occur a single time. The ten most abundant clones make up under 0.65% of the sample.

The data stem from a study of shared clonotypes between healthy human individuals (dated by TCRdb to the early 2020s). Broadly, across the study: Two women and three men aged 18 to 49 years were included in the cohort. To estimate repertoire size and how much clonotype sharing occurs between individuals, the study deeply sequenced the blood TCR repertoires of five healthy adults. To increase sequencing depth and limit assay-specific biases, different laboratories used diverse techniques to prepare libraries and sequence TCR repertoires. Per donor, leukapheresis produced somewhere between about 0.94 and 8.9 billion PBMCs. For each donor, CD4 naive and CD4 memory were each given three plates, CD8 naive was given two plates, and CD8 memory was given one plate. The full study reports these points: Because the study included a small number of donors, the genetic and exposure-history diversity represented was limited. Higher generation probabilities were observed for clonotypes shared by all four sorted-subset donors than for non-shared clonotypes. Across a few donors, approximately 5% of naive CD4, roughly 3.5% of naive CD8, roughly 2.3% of memory CD4, and 0.4% to 0.45% of memory CD8 clonotypes were shared. Rarefaction of sorted-subset datasets indicated incomplete sequencing despite the large sequencing depth. Pairwise subsampling indicated that sequencing depth was expected to affect the degree of clonotype sharing among donors. Naive subsets generally had larger estimated clonotype richness than memory subsets. Sampling was restricted to blood, and TCR repertoires in tissue are likely to differ from TCR repertoires in blood.

Donors were healthy HIV-negative adults with no recently reported acute infections or vaccinations. All donors were Caucasian adults living in Nashville, Tennessee, USA. CD4+ T cells were enriched through magnetic negative selection, after which naive cells were positively selected on CD45RA and the remaining negative fraction served as the memory subset. Blood was collected by leukapheresis, and PBMCs were isolated by Ficoll-Histopaque density gradient centrifugation and then cryopreserved in liquid nitrogen vapor phase. Analytical flow cytometry was used to check the purity and quantity of each magnetically sorted T cell population. Genomic DNA was isolated from each sorted fraction and quantified by UV absorbance on a Nanodrop 2000c. The trim is 4 bases for V and 1 base for J, with a gap of 11 bases between the germline ends. The CDR3, cysteine through phenylalanine, is 14 amino acids long. The entry retains the CDR3 DNA only, 42 bases that are in frame from base 1. In the germline V gene, CDR1 corresponds to SGHDT and CDR2 to YYEEEE.

The source is a man aged 18 to 35 in good health. Some clones in this sample may be carry-over from other donors' samples. Rearrangement joined TRBV5-6 to TRBJ1-2; no confident D gene assignment can be made. Material: memory CD4+ T cells from PBMCs. The label giving this sample's cell subset or site can be read as: CD45RA-negative fraction. CDR3 loop: CASSPGPDNYGYTF. The DNA sequence is as follows: TGTGCCAGCAGCCCTGGACCGGATAACTATGGCTACACCTTC.